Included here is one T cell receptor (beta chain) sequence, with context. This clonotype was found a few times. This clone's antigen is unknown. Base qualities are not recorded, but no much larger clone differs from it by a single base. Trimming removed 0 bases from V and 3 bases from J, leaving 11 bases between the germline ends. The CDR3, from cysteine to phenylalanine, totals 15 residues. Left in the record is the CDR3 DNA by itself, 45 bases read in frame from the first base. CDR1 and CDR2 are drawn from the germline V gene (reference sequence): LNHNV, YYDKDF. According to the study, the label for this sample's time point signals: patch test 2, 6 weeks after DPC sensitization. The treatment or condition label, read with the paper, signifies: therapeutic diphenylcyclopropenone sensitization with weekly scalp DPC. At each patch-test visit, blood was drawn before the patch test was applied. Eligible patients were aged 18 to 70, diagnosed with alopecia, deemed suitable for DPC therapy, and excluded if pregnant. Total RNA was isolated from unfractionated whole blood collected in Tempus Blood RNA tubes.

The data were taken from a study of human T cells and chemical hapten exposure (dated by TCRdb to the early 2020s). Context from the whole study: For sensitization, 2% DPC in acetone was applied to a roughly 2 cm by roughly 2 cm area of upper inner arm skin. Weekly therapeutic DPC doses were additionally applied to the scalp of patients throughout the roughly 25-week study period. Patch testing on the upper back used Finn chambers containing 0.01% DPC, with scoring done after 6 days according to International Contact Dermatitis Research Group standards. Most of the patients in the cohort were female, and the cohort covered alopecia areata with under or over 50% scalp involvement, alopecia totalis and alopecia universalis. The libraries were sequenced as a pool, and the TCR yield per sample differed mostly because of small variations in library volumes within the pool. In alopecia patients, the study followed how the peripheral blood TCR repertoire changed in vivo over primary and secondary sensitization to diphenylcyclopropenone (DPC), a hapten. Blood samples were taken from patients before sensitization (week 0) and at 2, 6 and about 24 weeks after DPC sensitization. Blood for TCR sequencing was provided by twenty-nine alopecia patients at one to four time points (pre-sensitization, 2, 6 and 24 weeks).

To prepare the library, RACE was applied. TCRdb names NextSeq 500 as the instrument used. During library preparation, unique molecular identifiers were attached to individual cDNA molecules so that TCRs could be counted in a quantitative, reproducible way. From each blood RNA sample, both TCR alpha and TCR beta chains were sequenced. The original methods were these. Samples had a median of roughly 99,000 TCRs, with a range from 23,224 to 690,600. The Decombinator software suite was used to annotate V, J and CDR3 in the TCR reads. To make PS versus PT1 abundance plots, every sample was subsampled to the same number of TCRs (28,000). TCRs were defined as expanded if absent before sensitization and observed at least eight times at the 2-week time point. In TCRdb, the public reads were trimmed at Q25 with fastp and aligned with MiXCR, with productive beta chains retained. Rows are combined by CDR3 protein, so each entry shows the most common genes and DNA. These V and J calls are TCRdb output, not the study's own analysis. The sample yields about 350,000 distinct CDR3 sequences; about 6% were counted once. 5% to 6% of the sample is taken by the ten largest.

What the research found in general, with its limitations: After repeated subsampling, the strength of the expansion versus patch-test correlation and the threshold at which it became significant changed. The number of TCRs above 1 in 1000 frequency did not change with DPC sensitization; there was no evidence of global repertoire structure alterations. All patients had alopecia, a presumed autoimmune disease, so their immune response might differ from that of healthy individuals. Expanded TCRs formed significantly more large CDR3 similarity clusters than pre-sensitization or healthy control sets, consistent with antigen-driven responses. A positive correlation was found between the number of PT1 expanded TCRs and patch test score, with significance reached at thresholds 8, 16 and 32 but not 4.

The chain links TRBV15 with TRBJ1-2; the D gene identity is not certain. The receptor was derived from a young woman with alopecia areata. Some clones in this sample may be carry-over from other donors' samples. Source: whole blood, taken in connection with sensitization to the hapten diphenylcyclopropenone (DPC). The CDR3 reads CATSRDPSSHYGYTF. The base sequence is TGTGCCACCAGCAGAGACCCCTCATCCCACTATGGCTACACCTTC.